The following is a T cell receptor beta chain sequence with its context. The target of this receptor is not known. Per-nucleotide qualities are absent, and no much larger clonotype sits a single base away. Using the deep immunoSEQ assay, multiplex PCR amplified TCR CDR3 regions from genomic DNA. For each cell subset, the extracted genomic DNA was distributed evenly across all wells of several immunoSEQ 96-well plates, and each plate served as one replicate. For sorted subsets, each replicate PCR was loaded with around 220 ng genomic DNA, equivalent to some 27,000 T cell genomes. Purified libraries were quantified with a Qubit 3.0 fluorometer, sized on a Bioanalyzer 2100, and re-quantified with the KAPA Library Quantification kit. A separate single-read 150-cycle Illumina NextSeq 550 flow cell was used to sequence each immunoSEQ 96-well plate. The published analysis was carried out like this. Because the immunoSEQ output held only junctional sequences and lacked quality scores, the filtering could not match the filtering applied to full-length reads. To assign V/J genes and CDR3, sequences were annotated using PyIR, a Python wrapper for IgBLAST v1.9, with IMGT germline references. Any read was removed if the V/J assignment was weak (E-value above 1e-6), the CDR3 was missing, or the read contained stop codons, out-of-frame junctions, or ambiguous translated residues. V3J clonotypes were defined as sequences sharing an identical inferred V gene, J gene, and CDR3 amino acid sequence. The percentage overlap between two repertoires was calculated by dividing the number of shared unique clonotypes by the size of the smaller repertoire. Three approaches were used to assess repertoire richness: RTK rarefaction, the Chao1 estimator, and Recon v2.1 estimates of unobserved clonotypes. For all TCRbeta clonotypes obtained by the gDNA method from a few donors, generation probabilities were computed with OLGA. In TCRdb, the immuneACCESS table is reduced to in-frame sequences with V and J assigned. These tables do not hold every clone; where another copy was compared, an unresolved V gene accounts for under half, and the others remain unexplained. D and trimming were read from the DNA, whereas the V and J calls and clone size are those reported in that table. Here the sample has around 1.4 million clones; just under 99% occur a single time. The ten largest account for around 0.38% of the sample.

These data belong to a study of shared clonotypes between healthy human individuals (dated by TCRdb to about 2020). Study-level background: The cohort comprised a couple of women and a few men aged 18 to 49 years. Per donor, three plates each were used for CD4 naive and CD4 memory, two for CD8 naive, and one for CD8 memory. The study deeply sequenced blood TCR repertoires of 5 or 6 healthy adults to estimate repertoire size and the extent of clonotype sharing between individuals. To increase sequencing depth and limit assay-specific biases, TCR repertoire library preparation and sequencing were carried out by different laboratories using diverse techniques. Leukapheresis yielded between about 0.9 and 10 billion PBMCs per donor.

Healthy HIV-negative adults with no recently reported acute infections or vaccinations were included as donors. Every donor was a Caucasian adult living in Nashville, Tennessee, USA. CD4+ T cells were enriched through magnetic negative selection, after which naive cells were positively selected on CD45RA and the remaining negative fraction served as the memory subset. Blood was collected by leukapheresis, and PBMCs were isolated by Ficoll-Histopaque density gradient centrifugation and then cryopreserved in liquid nitrogen vapor phase. Analytical flow cytometry was used to check the purity and quantity of each magnetically sorted T cell population. Genomic DNA was isolated from every sorted fraction and measured by UV absorbance on a Nanodrop 2000c. Measured from the cysteine to the phenylalanine, the CDR3 is 15 residues long. Of the read, only the CDR3 DNA is kept; its 45 bases are in frame from base 1. The V end loses 6 bases and the J end loses 2 bases, and a stretch of 15 bases separates them. Based on the germline V gene (reference sequence), the CDR1 and CDR2 sequences are MNHEY and SMNVEV.

The study at large found these results: Sampling was restricted to blood, and TCR repertoires in tissue are likely to differ from TCR repertoires in blood. Rarefaction of sorted-subset datasets indicated incomplete sequencing despite the large sequencing depth. Around 5.4% of naive CD4, 3% to 3.5% of naive CD8, roughly 2.4% of memory CD4, and over 0.35% of memory CD8 clonotypes were shared across four donors. Estimated clonotype richness was generally larger for naive than for memory subsets. Based on pairwise subsampling, the degree of clonotype sharing among donors was expected to be affected by sequencing depth. Compared with non-shared clonotypes, the clonotypes found in all four sorted-subset donors had higher generation probabilities. Because the study included a small number of donors, the genetic and exposure-history diversity represented was limited.

The sample was naive CD4+ T cells sorted from blood. This specimen's cell subset or site label, per the study, means: CD45RA+ positively selected. This clonotype was obtained from a man aged 25 to 40 in good health. The chain links TRBV27 with TRBJ2-3; the D gene is perhaps TRBD2, from 6 matching bases. The CDR3 region reads CASSLDYRITDTQYF. The nucleotide sequence is given as TGTGCCAGCAGCCTGGACTACAGGATCACAGATACGCAGTATTTT.